The 26 T cell receptor beta chains below were found in one sample sequenced in a study of monozygotic twins with inflammatory bowel disease. TCRdb reprocessed the 5' RACE reads, keeping one entry per CDR3 protein, no DNA. The sample includes more than 110,000 distinct CDR3 sequences. Sequencing was carried out using blood. These receptors were collected from a human donor with ulcerative colitis or Crohn's disease, or a healthy co-twin of an affected twin (not recorded which).

The chain has TRBV5-1 and TRBJ2-1. Per the germline V gene, CDR1 is SGHRS and CDR2 is YFSETQ. CDR3 length: 15 amino acids. CDR3 residues: CASSLRELQHNEQFF. The whole variable domain, filled in from reference TRBV5-1 and TRBJ2-1, reads KAGVTQTPRYLIKTRGQQVTLSCSPISGHRSVSWYQQTPGQGLQFLFEYFSETQRNKGNFPGRFSGRQFSNSRSEMNVSTLELGDSALYLCASSLRELQHNEQFFGPGTRLTVL.

The gene calls are TRBV20-1 and TRBJ2-3; TCRdb's assignment of TRBD1 cannot be checked, as there is no DNA. The CDR3 has 12 residues. Germline CDR1 is DFQATT and CDR2 is SNEGSKA (reference sequence). The CDR3 is CSAPETTDTQYF.

This sequence joins TRBV21-1 and TRBJ1-2; TCRdb's D gene call, TRBD1, goes unchecked for lack of DNA. TRBV21-1 is annotated as a pseudogene. The CDR3 is 15 amino acids. CDR3 amino acids: CASSKVGRDYYGYTF.

The chain joins TRBV18 to TRBJ1-1; the TRBD1 assignment by TCRdb is unverifiable without DNA. Germline V gives CDR1 KGHSH, CDR2 LQKENI. The CDR3 has 13 residues. The CDR3 reads CASRQEANTEAFF.

The chain has TRBV9 and TRBJ2-7; lacking DNA, the TRBD1 call made by TCRdb goes unchecked. CDR3 length equals 15 residues. The germline V gene encodes CDR1 SGDLS and CDR2 YYNGEE. This chain's CDR3 is CASSVGSGGPYEQYF.

The genes are TRBV19 and TRBJ2-1. Germline lookup yields CDR1 LNHDA and CDR2 SQIVND (reference sequence). The CDR3 covers 15 residues. This CDR3 is CAASETAEAYNEQFF.

This chain's CDR3 is CASSQNGPGAYEQYF. V and J are TRBV4-1 and TRBJ2-7; TCRdb calls TRBD1, which cannot be checked without DNA. The CDR3 is 15 amino acids. Germline CDR1 MGHRA, CDR2 YSYEKL.

V and J are TRBV6-5 and TRBJ2-5. The germline V gene encodes CDR1 MNHEY and CDR2 SVGAGI. CDR3 length: 13 amino acids. CDR3 amino acids: CASSSDVWGTQYF.

The chain has TRBV10-3 and TRBJ1-6. Germline V lookup: CDR1 ENHRY, CDR2 SYGVKD. This CDR3 has 14 residues. Here the CDR3 reads CAIRGGSYNSPLHF.

The rearrangement links TRBV28 to TRBJ2-1; TCRdb calls TRBD1, which cannot be checked without DNA. This CDR3 spans 18 amino acids. Germline CDR1 and CDR2: MDHEN and SYDVKM. The CDR3 sequence: CASSSLAGTGVMYNEQFF.

CDR3 loop: CASSEGTGGSGETQYF. The chain couples TRBV2 to TRBJ2-5; the D call of TRBD1 rests on TCRdb alone, since no DNA is present to check it. CDR3 length equals 16 residues. CDR1 is SNHLY, CDR2 FYNNEI, per germline.

This chain links TRBV4-3 with TRBJ2-1; as DNA is missing, the TRBD2 call by TCRdb cannot be tested. The CDR3 extends over 16 amino acids. CDR1 LGHNA and CDR2 YSLEER come from the germline V gene. CDR3 in amino acids: CASSQDARDSYNEQFF.

The rearrangement links TRBV4-1 to TRBJ2-1. The CDR3 is made up of 17 amino acids. The germline V gene has CDR1 MGHRA and CDR2 YSYEKL. CDR3: CASSQVRGSGSYNEQFF.

The J gene is TRBJ2-1, the V gene TRBV24-1. From germline, CDR1 is KGHDR and CDR2 SFDVKD. This CDR3 comprises 13 residues. CDR3 amino acids: CATSGGAYNEQFF.

The chain carries TRBV29-1 and TRBJ1-5; TCRdb's assignment of TRBD1 cannot be checked, as there is no DNA. In germline, CDR1 is SQVTM, CDR2 ANQGSEA. This CDR3 contains 16 residues. The CDR3: CSVRDRVGSGNQPQHF.

This chain links TRBV12-3 or TRBV12-4 with TRBJ1-1; as DNA is missing, the TRBD1 call by TCRdb cannot be tested. This CDR3 comprises 14 residues. CDR3 sequence: CASSDVFPGTEAFF.

The chain employs TRBV7-2 and TRBJ1-2. The CDR3 loop spans 13 amino acids. The germline CDR1 and CDR2 sequences are SGHTA and FQGNSA. CDR3 amino acids: CASSLSQVYGYTF.

This chain connects TRBV11-1 to TRBJ2-4; TCRdb's D call, TRBD2, is unchecked because there is no DNA. Germline V lookup: CDR1 SGHAT, CDR2 FQDESV (reference sequence). The CDR3 contains 19 residues. CDR3: CASSLPPYAGGEAKNIQYF.

The chain couples TRBV19 to TRBJ1-4; the TCRdb D gene call, TRBD1, has no DNA to confirm it. CDR3 size: 14 residues. CDR1 and CDR2 (germline): LNHDA, SQIVND (reference sequence). The chain's CDR3 is CASSTRQGIEKLFF.

The chain recombines TRBV20-1 with TRBJ2-3; TCRdb's D call of TRBD2 is untestable without DNA. The length of the CDR3 is 16 residues. Germline lookup yields CDR1 DFQATT and CDR2 SNEGSKA (reference sequence). This CDR3 is CSADPGGRASADTQYF.

This chain joins TRBV3-1 and TRBJ2-7; TCRdb lists TRBD2, though no DNA is available to test this call. The CDR3 contains 17 residues. Germline loops: CDR1 LGHDT, CDR2 YNNKEL (reference sequence). The CDR3 here is CASSQDVGLAGGTEQYF.

This chain joins TRBV7-2 and TRBJ2-5; TCRdb indicates TRBD2, and absent DNA this call remains unverified. The CDR3 totals 16 residues. The germline V gene has CDR1 SGHTA and CDR2 FQGNSA. The CDR3 sequence is CASSLAATSATETQYF.

The chain joins TRBV20-1 to TRBJ2-3; as DNA is missing, the TRBD2 call by TCRdb cannot be tested. CDR1 is DFQATT and CDR2 is SNEGSKA in the germline V gene (reference sequence). The CDR3 sequence is 11 residues long. CDR3 protein: CSASWASGRYF.

This chain links TRBV6-1 with TRBJ2-7; TCRdb names TRBD1, which stays unverified in the absence of DNA. The CDR3 covers 15 residues. Germline V CDR1 and CDR2: MNHNS, SASEGT. This chain's CDR3 is CASSTQGQTLYEQYF.

The chain links TRBV30 to TRBJ1-1; no DNA is available, so the TRBD1 call from TCRdb remains unchecked. Germline CDR1 and CDR2: GTSNPN and SVGIG (reference sequence). The CDR3 runs to 12 residues. The CDR3: CAPPGVGTEAFF.

This chain connects TRBV24-1 to TRBJ1-3; absent DNA, TCRdb's TRBD1 call cannot be checked. Germline V gene data show CDR1 as KGHDR and CDR2 as SFDVKD. The CDR3 loop spans 15 amino acids. The chain's CDR3 is CATSDGTGSGNTIYF.